The 17 T cell receptor beta chains listed next were all sequenced from one sample in a study of T cells after yellow fever vaccination. A single record per CDR3 protein comes from TCRdb applying MiXCR to the 5' RACE reads. The profile shows over 300,000 distinct CDR3 sequences, roughly 7% of them singletons. The sample was PBMCs, taken more than 40 days after the first yellow fever vaccination. The receptors shown here come from a man aged 18-30 years who received the YFV17D yellow fever vaccine.

In this sample, this clonotype turned up a few times. At one end the junction does not follow the germline gene, possibly because of a read error. J is TRBJ2-3 and V is TRBV7-3; unclear D gene. The CDR3 contains 15 residues. Germline assignment: CDR1 SGHTA and CDR2 FQGTGA. The CDR3 DNA reads TGTGCCAGCAGCCTAACAATCAACCCCACAGATACGCAGTATTTT. This gives the protein CASSLTINPTDTQYF.

The CDR3: CASSPSAQPQGYTF. CDR3 bases: TGTGCCAGCTCACCATCCGCCCAGCCACAAGGCTACACCTTC. V is TRBV18 and J is TRBJ1-2; unclear D gene. Trimming took off 2 bases at V and 8 bases at J, with 15 bases between the two ends. This CDR3 contains 14 residues. Germline V gene sequence: CDR1 KGHSH, CDR2 LQKENI. The full variable domain, with the rest looked up from reference TRBV18 and TRBJ1-2, is NAGVMQNPRHLVRRRGQEARLRCSPMKGHSHVYWYRQLPEEGLKFMVYLQKENIIDESGMPKERFSAEFPKEGPSILRIQQVVRGDSAAYFCASSPSAQPQGYTFGSGTRLTVV.

Many counts were recorded for this clonotype. This chain connects TRBV21-1 to TRBJ2-7; the D call in the table, TRBD2, was not verified against the DNA. TRBV21-1 is described as a pseudogene. The CDR3 covers 17 residues. CDR3 residues: CASSSTKRTVSSYEQYV. The CDR3 DNA follows: TGTGCCAGCAGCTCCACAAAGCGGACCGTGAGCTCCTACGAGCAGTACGTC.

This clonotype has only a few counts. This rearrangement joins TRBV12-3 or TRBV12-4 to TRBJ2-7; no definite D call. Trimming removed 3 bases from V and 3 bases from J, with 15 bases in between. The CDR3 totals 15 residues. Here the CDR3 reads CASSLVSSPYYEQYF. DNA for the CDR3: TGTGCCAGCAGTTTGGTCTCAAGTCCATACTACGAGCAGTACTTC.

This clonotype has only a few counts. The chain recombines TRBV7-8 with TRBJ1-2; no clear D gene. Germline CDR1 SGHVS, CDR2 FQNEAQ. V lost 5 bases and J lost 5, with 15 bases in between. The CDR3 is 14 amino acids. CDR3 region: CASSIGSAAYGYTF. The CDR3 DNA reads TGTGCCAGCAGCATAGGGTCGGCAGCGTATGGCTACACCTTC.

This clonotype was counted many times. This rearrangement joins TRBV10-3 to TRBJ1-2; 9 bases agree with TRBD1. The CDR3 spans 14 residues. Germline values: CDR1 ENHRY, CDR2 SYGVKD. J gave up 8 bases and V 3 bases, and 7 bases lay outside the gene matches. DNA for the CDR3: TGTGCCATCAGTGATGAGGGGACAGGGAGAGGCTACACCTTC. As protein: CAISDEGTGRGYTF.

Ten or more counts support this clonotype. The chain has TRBV12-3 or TRBV12-4 and TRBJ2-7; a possible D gene is TRBD1 (6 bases). Deletions cut 6 bases from V and 0 bases from J, with 15 bases between. This CDR3 region has 15 residues. The CDR3 reads CASSTGQDFSYEQYF. In nucleotides, the CDR3 is TGTGCCAGCAGCACGGGACAAGACTTCTCCTACGAGCAGTACTTC.

In this sample, this clonotype turned up a few times. The CDR3 DNA reads TGTGCCAGCAGCTTGGATTGGCTCCAGACACCTAACACCGGGGAGCTGTTTTTT. It is translated as CASSLDWLQTPNTGELFF. The J gene is TRBJ2-2, the V gene TRBV5-5, with unresolved D. This CDR3 comprises 18 residues. V lost 0 bases and J 2 bases, leaving 17 bases between the germline ends. Germline CDR1 and CDR2: SGHKS and YYEKEE (reference sequence).

CDR3 DNA: TGTGCCAGCAGCTTAGTGGCCGCGACTACAGATACGCAGTATTTT. This codes for CASSLVAATTDTQYF. The gene calls are TRBV11-2 and TRBJ2-3; D is unclear. Trimming removed 1 base at V and 3 bases at J, with 11 bases between. This CDR3 is built from 15 residues. CDR1 and CDR2 (germline): SGHAT, FQNNGV.

In this sample, this clonotype turned up once. The J gene is TRBJ2-7, the V gene TRBV20-1; tentatively, D is TRBD2 (5 bases). Germline values: CDR1 DFQATT, CDR2 SNEGSKA (reference sequence). The CDR3 is 12 residues long. CDR3 coding DNA: TGCAGTGCTAGAGAATACGTGGGAGATTTAAACGTC. Amino acid sequence: CSAREYVGDLNV.

The table lists this clonotype with many counts. The chain combines TRBV10-3 with TRBJ2-7; 8 bases are a match to TRBD1. Germline-derived CDR1 and CDR2 are ENHRY and SYGVKD. With V trimmed by 10 bases and J by 5 bases, 7 bases remained unmatched. This CDR3 has 12 amino acids. The CDR3 sequence: CASAGGQDEQYV. For the CDR3, the DNA is TGTGCCAGCGCCGGGGGACAGGACGAGCAGTACGTC.

The gene calls are TRBV6-5 and TRBJ1-1; D may be TRBD1 (6 bases). Trimming left V 0 bases short and J 6 bases short, with 11 bases between. The germline CDR1 and CDR2 sequences are MNHEY and SVGAGI. This CDR3 has 14 amino acids. The CDR3, as DNA: TGTGCCAGCAGTTACTCTCAGGGGTCAGCTGAAGCTTTCTTT. This sequence encodes CASSYSQGSAEAFF.

This clonotype has a handful of counts. This chain joins TRBV9 and TRBJ2-3; 11 bases are shared with TRBD2. Losses at the gene ends were 0 bases for V and 4 bases for J; bases not matched to a gene: 4. Germline lookup yields CDR1 SGDLS and CDR2 YYNGEE. The CDR3 runs to 16 residues. The DNA for the CDR3 is TGTGCCAGCAGCGTAGCCCCTAGCGGGGGGTCAGATACGCAGTATTTT. Its protein product is CASSVAPSGGSDTQYF.

The sample holds many counts of this clonotype. This chain connects TRBV5-1 to TRBJ2-1; TRBD1 agrees at 8 bases. The CDR3 runs to 15 residues. The trim removed 0 bases at V and 5 bases at J, leaving 4 bases unmatched. Germline-derived CDR1 and CDR2 are SGHRS and YFSETQ. The CDR3 reads CASSLGQGADNEQFF. In DNA, the CDR3 is TGCGCCAGCAGCTTGGGCCAGGGGGCCGACAATGAGCAGTTCTTC.

The V gene is TRBV29-1, the J gene TRBJ2-3; 11 bases agree with TRBD2. CDR1 SQVTM and CDR2 ANQGSEA come from the germline V gene. The CDR3 spans 16 residues. Trimming took 6 bases from V and 4 from J; bases not matched to a gene: 12. The CDR3 region is CSVLTVLAGGSDTQYF. In DNA form, the CDR3 reads TGCAGCGTCCTGACGGTCCTAGCGGGGGGTTCAGATACGCAGTATTTT.

This clonotype was observed a handful of times. The chain joins TRBV11-2 to TRBJ2-1; D is unclear. The CDR3 runs 14 residues. CDR1 is SGHAT and CDR2 is FQNNGV in the germline V gene. The V and J ends lost 5 bases and 3 bases respectively, with 11 bases between them. Here the CDR3 reads CASSRARFYNEQFF. As DNA, the CDR3 is TGTGCCAGCAGCCGCGCTAGATTCTACAATGAGCAGTTCTTC.

This clonotype has just a few counts. V usage is TRBV3-1 and J usage is TRBJ2-4; 10 bases line up with TRBD2. This CDR3 has 16 amino acids. V lost 4 bases to trimming and J lost 0 bases; unmatched junction nucleotides: 3. The germline V gene encodes CDR1 LGHDT and CDR2 YNNKEL (reference sequence). The CDR3: CASSLTSGVAKNIQYF. CDR3 nucleotides: TGTGCCAGCAGCCTTACTAGCGGGGTAGCCAAAAACATTCAGTACTTC.